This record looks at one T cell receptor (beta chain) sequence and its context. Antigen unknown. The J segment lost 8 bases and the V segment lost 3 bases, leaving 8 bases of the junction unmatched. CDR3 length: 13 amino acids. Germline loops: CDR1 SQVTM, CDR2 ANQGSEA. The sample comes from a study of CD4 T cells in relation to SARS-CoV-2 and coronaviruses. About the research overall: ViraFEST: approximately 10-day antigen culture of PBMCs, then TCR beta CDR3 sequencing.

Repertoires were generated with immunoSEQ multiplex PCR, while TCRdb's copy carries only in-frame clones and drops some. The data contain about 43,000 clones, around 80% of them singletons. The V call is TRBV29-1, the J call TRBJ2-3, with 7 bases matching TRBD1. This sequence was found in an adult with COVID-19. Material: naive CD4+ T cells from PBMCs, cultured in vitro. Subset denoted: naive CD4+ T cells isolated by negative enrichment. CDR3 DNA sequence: TGCAGCGTTGATGTTCAGGGGGAAGGTACGCAGTATTTT. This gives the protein CSVDVQGEGTQYF.